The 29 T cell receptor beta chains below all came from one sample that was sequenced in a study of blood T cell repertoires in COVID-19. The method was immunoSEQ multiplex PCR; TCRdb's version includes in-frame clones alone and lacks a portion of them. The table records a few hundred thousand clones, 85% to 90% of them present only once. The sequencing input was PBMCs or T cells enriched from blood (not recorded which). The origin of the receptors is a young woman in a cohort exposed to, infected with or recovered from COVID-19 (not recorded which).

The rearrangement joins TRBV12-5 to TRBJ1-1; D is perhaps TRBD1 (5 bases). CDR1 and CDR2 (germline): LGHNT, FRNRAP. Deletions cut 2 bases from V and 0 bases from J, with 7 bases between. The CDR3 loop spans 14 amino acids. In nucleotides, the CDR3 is TGTGCTAGTGGTTTGTTAGGGGTGAACACTGAAGCTTTCTTT. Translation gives CASGLLGVNTEAFF.

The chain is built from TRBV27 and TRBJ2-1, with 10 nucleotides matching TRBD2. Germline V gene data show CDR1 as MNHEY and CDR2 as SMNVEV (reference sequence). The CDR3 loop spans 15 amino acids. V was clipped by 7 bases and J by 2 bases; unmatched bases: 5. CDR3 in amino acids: CASTLAGATYNEQFF. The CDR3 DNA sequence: TGTGCCAGCACCCTAGCGGGGGCGACCTACAATGAGCAGTTCTTC.

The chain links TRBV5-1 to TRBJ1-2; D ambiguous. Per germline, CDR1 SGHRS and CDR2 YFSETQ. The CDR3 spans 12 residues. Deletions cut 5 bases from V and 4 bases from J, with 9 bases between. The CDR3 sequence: CASRIASYGYTF. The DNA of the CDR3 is TGCGCCAGCAGGATAGCCTCCTATGGCTACACCTTC.

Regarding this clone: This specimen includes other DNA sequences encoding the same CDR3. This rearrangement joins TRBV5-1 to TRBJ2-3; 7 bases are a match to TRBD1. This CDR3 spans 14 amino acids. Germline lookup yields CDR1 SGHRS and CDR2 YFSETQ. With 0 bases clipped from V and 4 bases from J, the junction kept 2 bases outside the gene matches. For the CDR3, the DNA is TGCGCCAGCAGCTTGGGACAGGGCCCAGATACGCAGTATTTT. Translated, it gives CASSLGQGPDTQYF.

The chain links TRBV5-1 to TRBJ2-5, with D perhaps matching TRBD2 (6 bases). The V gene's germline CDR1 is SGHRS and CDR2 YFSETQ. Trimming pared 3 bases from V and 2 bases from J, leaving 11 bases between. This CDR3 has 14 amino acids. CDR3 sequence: CASSYSGRQETQYF. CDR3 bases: TGCGCCAGCAGCTATTCTGGGAGGCAAGAGACCCAGTACTTC. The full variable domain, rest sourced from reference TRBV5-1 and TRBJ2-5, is KAGVTQTPRYLIKTRGQQVTLSCSPISGHRSVSWYQQTPGQGLQFLFEYFSETQRNKGNFPGRFSGRQFSNSRSEMNVSTLELGDSALYLCASSYSGRQETQYFGPGTRLLVL.

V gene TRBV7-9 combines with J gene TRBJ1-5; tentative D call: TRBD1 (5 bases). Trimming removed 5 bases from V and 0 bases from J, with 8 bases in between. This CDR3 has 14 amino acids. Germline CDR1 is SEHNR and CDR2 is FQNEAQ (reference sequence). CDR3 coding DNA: TGTGCCAGCAGCGACCAGGGTAGCAATCAGCCCCAGCATTTT. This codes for CASSDQGSNQPQHF.

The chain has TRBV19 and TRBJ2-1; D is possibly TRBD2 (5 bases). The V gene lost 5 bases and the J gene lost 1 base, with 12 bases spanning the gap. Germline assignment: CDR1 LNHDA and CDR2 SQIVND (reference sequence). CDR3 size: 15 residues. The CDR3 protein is CASSGAAASYNEQFF. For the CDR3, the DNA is TGTGCCAGTAGTGGCGCAGCGGCATCCTACAATGAGCAGTTCTTC.

CDR3 residues: CASRNGGGRDRDTQYF. DNA of the CDR3: TGTGCCAGCAGGAACGGCGGGGGGCGGGATAGAGATACGCAGTATTTT. The V call is TRBV11-2, the J call TRBJ2-3, with 8 bases identical to TRBD2. Losses at the gene ends were 6 bases for V and 5 bases for J; bases not matched to a gene: 13. This CDR3 has 16 residues. Germline CDR1 and CDR2: SGHAT and FQNNGV.

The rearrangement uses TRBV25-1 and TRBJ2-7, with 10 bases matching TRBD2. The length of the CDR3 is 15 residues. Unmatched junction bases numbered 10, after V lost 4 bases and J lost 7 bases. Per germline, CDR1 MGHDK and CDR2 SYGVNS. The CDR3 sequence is CASSGVAGGVEEQYF. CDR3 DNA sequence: TGTGCCAGCAGTGGGGTAGCGGGAGGAGTAGAGGAGCAGTACTTC.

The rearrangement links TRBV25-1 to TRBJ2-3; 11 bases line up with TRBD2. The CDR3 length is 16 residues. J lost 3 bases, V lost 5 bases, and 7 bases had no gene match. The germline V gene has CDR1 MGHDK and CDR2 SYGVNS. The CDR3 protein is CASSLAGGLGTDTQYF. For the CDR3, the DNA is TGTGCCAGCAGTCTAGCGGGAGGATTGGGGACAGATACGCAGTATTTT.

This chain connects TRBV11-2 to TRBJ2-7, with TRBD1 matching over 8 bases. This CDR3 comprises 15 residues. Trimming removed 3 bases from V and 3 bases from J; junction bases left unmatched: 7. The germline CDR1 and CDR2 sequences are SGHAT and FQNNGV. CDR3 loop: CASSLGGTGGYEQYF. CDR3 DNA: TGTGCCAGCAGCTTGGGGGGCACAGGGGGCTACGAGCAGTACTTC.

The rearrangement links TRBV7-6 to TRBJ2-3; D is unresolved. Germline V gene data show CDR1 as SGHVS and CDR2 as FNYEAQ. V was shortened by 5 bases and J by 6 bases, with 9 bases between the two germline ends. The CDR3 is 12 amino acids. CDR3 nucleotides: TGTGCCAGCAGCAGCTTGGAGGATACGCAGTATTTT. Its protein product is CASSSLEDTQYF.

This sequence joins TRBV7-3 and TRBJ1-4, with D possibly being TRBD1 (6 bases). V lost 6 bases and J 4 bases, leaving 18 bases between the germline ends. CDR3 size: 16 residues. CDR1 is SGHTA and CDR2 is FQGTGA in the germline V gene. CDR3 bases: TGTGCCAGCAGTTACCCCAGACAGGAAAATAATGAAAAACTGTTTTTT. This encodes CASSYPRQENNEKLFF.

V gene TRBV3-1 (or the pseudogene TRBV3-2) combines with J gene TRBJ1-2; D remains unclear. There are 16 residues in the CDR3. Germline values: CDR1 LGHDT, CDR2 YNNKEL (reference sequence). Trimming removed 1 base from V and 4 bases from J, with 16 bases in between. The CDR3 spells CASSQGIGGQVYGYTF. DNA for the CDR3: TGTGCCAGCAGCCAAGGGATAGGCGGGCAGGTCTATGGCTACACCTTC.

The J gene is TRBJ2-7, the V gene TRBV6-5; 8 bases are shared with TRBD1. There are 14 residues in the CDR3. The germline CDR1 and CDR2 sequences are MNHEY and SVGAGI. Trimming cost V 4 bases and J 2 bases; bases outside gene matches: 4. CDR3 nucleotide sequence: TGTGCCAGCAGTTTGGACAGGGAACCCTACGAGCAGTACTTC. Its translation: CASSLDREPYEQYF.

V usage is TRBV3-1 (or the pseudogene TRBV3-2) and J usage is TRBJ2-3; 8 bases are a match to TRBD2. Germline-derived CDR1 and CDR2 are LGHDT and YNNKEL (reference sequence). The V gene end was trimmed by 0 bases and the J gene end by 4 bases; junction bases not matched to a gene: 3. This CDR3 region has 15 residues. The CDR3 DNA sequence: TGTGCCAGCAGCCAAGAAGTGGGACTAGCAGATACGCAGTATTTT. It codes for CASSQEVGLADTQYF.

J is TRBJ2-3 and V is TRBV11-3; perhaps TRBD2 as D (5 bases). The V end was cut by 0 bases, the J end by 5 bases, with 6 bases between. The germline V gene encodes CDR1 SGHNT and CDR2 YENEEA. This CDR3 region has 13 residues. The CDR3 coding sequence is TGTGCCAGCAGCTTAGATGGGAGAGATACGCAGTATTTT. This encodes CASSLDGRDTQYF.

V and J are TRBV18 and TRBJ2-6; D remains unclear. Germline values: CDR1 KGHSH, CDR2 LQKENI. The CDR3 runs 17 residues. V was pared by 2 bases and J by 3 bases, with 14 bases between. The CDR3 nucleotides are TGTGCCAGCTCACCAAACCGGTTGAATGTTGGGGCCAACGTCCTGACTTTC. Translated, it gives CASSPNRLNVGANVLTF.

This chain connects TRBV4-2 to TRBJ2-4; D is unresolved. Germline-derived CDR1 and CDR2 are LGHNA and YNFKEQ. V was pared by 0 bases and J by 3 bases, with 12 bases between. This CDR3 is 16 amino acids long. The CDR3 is CASSQEIVDIKNIQYF. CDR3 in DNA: TGTGCCAGCAGCCAAGAAATAGTTGATATCAAAAACATTCAGTACTTC.

In nucleotides, the CDR3 is TGTGCCAGCAGCTGGACAGGGAAGGAGACCCAGTACTTC. It is translated as CASSWTGKETQYF. The gene calls are TRBV5-8 and TRBJ2-5, with 8 bases matching TRBD1. V trimming: 3 bases; J trimming: 5 bases; junction bases outside the gene matches: 3. CDR1 SGHTS and CDR2 YDEGEE come from the germline V gene. The CDR3 consists of 13 residues.

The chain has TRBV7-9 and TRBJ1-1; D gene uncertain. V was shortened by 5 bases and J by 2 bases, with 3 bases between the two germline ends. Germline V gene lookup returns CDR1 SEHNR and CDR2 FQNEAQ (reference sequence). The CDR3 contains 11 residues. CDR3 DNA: TGTGCCAGCAGCCGTAACACTGAAGCTTTCTTT. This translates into CASSRNTEAFF.

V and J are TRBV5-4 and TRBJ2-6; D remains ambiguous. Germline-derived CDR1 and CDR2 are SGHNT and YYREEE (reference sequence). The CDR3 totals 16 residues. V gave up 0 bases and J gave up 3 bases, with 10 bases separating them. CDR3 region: CASSLASRGGANVLTF. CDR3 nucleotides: TGTGCCAGCAGCTTGGCCTCCCGAGGTGGGGCCAACGTCCTGACTTTC.

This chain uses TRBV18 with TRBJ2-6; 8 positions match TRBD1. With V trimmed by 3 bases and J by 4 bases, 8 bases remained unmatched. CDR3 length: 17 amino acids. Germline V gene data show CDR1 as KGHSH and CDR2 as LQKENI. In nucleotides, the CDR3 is TGTGCCAGCTCACCCCCGGACAGGGTGTTAGGGGCCAACGTCCTGACTTTC. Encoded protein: CASSPPDRVLGANVLTF. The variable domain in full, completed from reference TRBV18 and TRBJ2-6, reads NAGVMQNPRHLVRRRGQEARLRCSPMKGHSHVYWYRQLPEEGLKFMVYLQKENIIDESGMPKERFSAEFPKEGPSILRIQQVVRGDSAAYFCASSPPDRVLGANVLTFGAGSRLTVL.

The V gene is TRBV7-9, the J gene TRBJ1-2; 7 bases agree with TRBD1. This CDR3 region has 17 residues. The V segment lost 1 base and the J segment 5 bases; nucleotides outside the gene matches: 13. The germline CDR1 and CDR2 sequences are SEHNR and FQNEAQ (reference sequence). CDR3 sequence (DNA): TGTGCCAGCAGCTTAGTCCCCCGGACAGGCGACGAGTATGGCTACACCTTC. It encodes CASSLVPRTGDEYGYTF.

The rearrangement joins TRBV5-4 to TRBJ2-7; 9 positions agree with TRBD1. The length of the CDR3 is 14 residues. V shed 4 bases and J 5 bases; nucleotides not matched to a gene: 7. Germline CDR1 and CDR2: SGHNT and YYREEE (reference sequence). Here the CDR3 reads CASSPPGQGNEQYF. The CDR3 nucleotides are TGTGCCAGCAGCCCTCCGGGACAGGGCAACGAGCAGTACTTC.

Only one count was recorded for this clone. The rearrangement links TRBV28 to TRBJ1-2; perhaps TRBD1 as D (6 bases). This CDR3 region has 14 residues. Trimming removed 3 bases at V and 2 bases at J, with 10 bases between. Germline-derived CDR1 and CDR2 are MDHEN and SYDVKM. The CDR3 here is CASSLRQGNYGYTF. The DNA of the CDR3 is TGTGCCAGCAGTTTGCGGCAGGGGAACTATGGCTACACCTTC.

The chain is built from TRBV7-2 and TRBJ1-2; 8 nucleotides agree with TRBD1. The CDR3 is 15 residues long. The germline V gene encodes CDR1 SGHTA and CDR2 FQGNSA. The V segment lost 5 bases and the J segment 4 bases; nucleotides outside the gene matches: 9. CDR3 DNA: TGTGCCAGCAGCCAAACCTCGACAGGGGCCTATGGCTACACCTTC. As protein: CASSQTSTGAYGYTF.

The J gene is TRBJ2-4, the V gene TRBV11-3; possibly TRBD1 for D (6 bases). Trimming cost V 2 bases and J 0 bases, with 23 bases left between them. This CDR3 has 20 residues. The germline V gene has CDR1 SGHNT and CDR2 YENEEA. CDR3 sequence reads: CASSLSTSGTNPLAKNIQYF. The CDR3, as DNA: TGTGCCAGCAGCTTATCCACCTCCGGGACAAATCCTCTAGCCAAAAACATTCAGTACTTC.

Here the CDR3 DNA reads TGTGCCAGCAGCTTGGCGGCAGGGGTTAACTATGGCTACACCTTC. Translating it yields CASSLAAGVNYGYTF. The chain combines TRBV5-5 with TRBJ1-2, with D maybe TRBD1 (6 bases). V lost 0 bases to trimming and J lost 1 base, with 10 bases between them. Germline CDR1 SGHKS, CDR2 YYEKEE (reference sequence). The CDR3 is 15 amino acids.